The TCR beta chain under discussion was sequenced for a study of cytomegalovirus exposure and HLA in healthy donors. Regarding the study as a whole: Looking again later, the authors saw that most CMV-associated TCR beta chains seemed HLA-restricted. In a later analysis, a missense DCLRE1C variant was linked to TCR beta V- and J-gene trimming.

Researchers ran the PCR with 60 Vbeta and 13 Jbeta primers. TCRdb's copy holds only in-frame clones and misses some; the assay was immunoSEQ multiplex PCR. The sample comprises approximately 110,000 clones, 79% of which are singletons, and 3.1% rests with the top ten. V lost 5 bases, J lost 7 bases, and 14 bases stayed unmatched. Germline assignment: CDR1 SNHLY and CDR2 FYNNEI. This CDR3 region has 15 residues. This clone appeared a few times. Its specificity is not known. The chain is built from TRBV2 and TRBJ2-7; 7 bases are shared with TRBD1. This clonotype originated in a woman between 40 and 50 years old in good health and CMV-seronegative. Sequenced: PBMCs. The CDR3 loop is CASSNSGTEAREQYF. In nucleotides, the CDR3 is TGTGCCAGCAGTAATTCCGGGACAGAGGCGAGGGAGCAGTACTTC.